Below are 10 T cell receptor beta chains sequenced from a single sample in a study of Ad26.COV2.S vaccination and SARS-CoV-2 variants. Produced via immunoSEQ multiplex PCR; TCRdb's table is partial and in-frame only. The repertoire holds nearly 400,000 clones, around 91% seen once, with around 2% in the top ten. Treatment: 19 received Ad26.COV2.S at low or high dose, single or two shots; several received placebo; per-sample allocation not given. Following the first vaccine or placebo injection, samples were taken on day 63. The sequences come from peripheral blood, collected in a trial of Ad26.COV2.S vaccine versus placebo. These receptors originate from a person aged 18-65 years who received the Ad26.COV2.S COVID-19 vaccine or a placebo.

This chain joins TRBV9 and TRBJ2-5; unclear D gene. Looked up from germline, CDR1 is SGDLS and CDR2 is YYNGEE. V gave up 5 bases and J gave up 1 base, with 6 bases separating them. This CDR3 has 12 residues. CDR3 nucleotides: TGTGCCAGCAGTCGAGCCCAAGAGACCCAGTACTTC. It is translated as CASSRAQETQYF.

The chain couples TRBV7-2 to TRBJ2-3; no definite D call. Germline lookup yields CDR1 SGHTA and CDR2 FQGNSA. This CDR3 spans 14 amino acids. Between the trimmed V and J ends, which lost 4 bases and 4 bases, there was a span of 12 bases. For the CDR3, the DNA is TGTGCCAGCAGCTGGGCCGTCGGCGCAGATACGCAGTATTTT. This translates into CASSWAVGADTQYF. Supplemented by reference TRBV7-2 and TRBJ2-3, the full variable domain reads GAGVSQSPSNKVTEKGKDVELRCDPISGHTALYWYRQSLGQGLEFLIYFQGNSAPDKSGLPSDRFSAERTGGSVSTLTIQRTQQEDSAVYLCASSWAVGADTQYFGPGTRLTVL.

The gene calls are TRBV2 and TRBJ1-2; TRBD1 is a possible D gene (5 bases). The CDR3 consists of 15 residues. V lost 6 bases to trimming and J lost 1 base, with 15 bases between them. Germline V gene data show CDR1 as SNHLY and CDR2 as FYNNEI. The CDR3 is CASRALRDLNYGYTF. CDR3 bases: TGTGCCAGCAGAGCGCTCCGGGACCTTAACTATGGCTACACCTTC.

The chain is built from TRBV7-3 and TRBJ1-1; TRBD1 aligns across 7 bases. Germline assignment: CDR1 SGHTA and CDR2 FQGTGA. The CDR3 totals 14 residues. Germline trimming cut 1 base from V and 4 bases from J; bases unmatched to any gene: 3. CDR3 in DNA: TGTGCCAGCAGCTTAAGACAGGGAGGCACTGAAGCTTTCTTT. Amino acids: CASSLRQGGTEAFF.

The chain carries TRBV14 and TRBJ2-5; D gene ambiguous. Deletions cut 0 bases from V and 4 bases from J, with 12 bases between. The V gene's germline CDR1 is SGHDN and CDR2 FVKESK. The CDR3 runs 15 residues. Written as DNA, the CDR3 is TGTGCCAGCAGCCAAGACTACCGGGCCCGAGAGACCCAGTACTTC. This codes for CASSQDYRARETQYF.

A word on this clone: Other DNA sequences of this sample code for an identical CDR3. The rearrangement joins TRBV9 to TRBJ2-3; D gene unclear. V lost 0 bases to trimming and J lost 1 base, with 9 bases between them. The CDR3 extends over 15 amino acids. Germline V gives CDR1 SGDLS, CDR2 YYNGEE. The CDR3 sequence: CASSVGSSGTDTQYF. DNA of the CDR3: TGTGCCAGCAGCGTAGGAAGCTCCGGCACAGATACGCAGTATTTT.

The chain combines TRBV18 with TRBJ2-3; D is perhaps TRBD1 or TRBD2 (6 bases each). Germline V gene lookup returns CDR1 KGHSH and CDR2 LQKENI. V was cut by 3 bases and J by 1 base, with 11 bases left in between. This CDR3 has 15 residues. The CDR3 DNA sequence: TGTGCCAGCTCACCCCCGGGGGCGGGCACAGATACGCAGTATTTT. Its protein is CASSPPGAGTDTQYF.

The V gene is TRBV5-1, the J gene TRBJ2-6; D call uncertain. Trimming cost V 7 bases and J 2 bases, with 13 bases left between them. Germline values: CDR1 SGHRS, CDR2 YFSETQ. CDR3 length: 15 residues. CDR3 DNA sequence: TGCGCCAGCGGGTTCTCCATCGCTGGGGCCAACGTCCTGACTTTC. Protein: CASGFSIAGANVLTF.

Worth noting for this clone: Distinct nucleotide sequences in the sample also encode this CDR3. This chain links TRBV28 with TRBJ2-1; 12 bases agree with TRBD2. The CDR3 length is 15 residues. V trimming: 4 bases; J trimming: 4 bases; junction bases outside the gene matches: 2. Germline lookup yields CDR1 MDHEN and CDR2 SYDVKM. The CDR3 nucleotides are TGTGCCAGCAGTTCGGGACTAGCGGGTTACAATGAGCAGTTCTTC. It specifies CASSSGLAGYNEQFF.

CDR3 amino acids: CASRNTGPCQKTQYF. The CDR3, as DNA: TGTGCAAGTCGCAATACGGGACCATGCCAAAAGACCCAGTACTTC. The genes are TRBV12-2 and TRBJ2-5. TRBV12-2 is termed a pseudogene. This CDR3 comprises 15 residues.